These T cell receptor beta chains were read from a single sample in a study of cytotoxic CD8 clonotypes in ibrutinib-treated CLL. Data came from immunoSEQ multiplex PCR; TCRdb stores just in-frame clones and leaves some out. Of some 200,000 clones in the sample, over 60% were seen once. This specimen consisted of PBMCs, obtained after 24 months of ibrutinib treatment. The origin of the receptors is a human donor with chronic lymphocytic leukemia. Each CDR3 is given without its conserved first and last residue. Fields, in order: V gene, CDR3 protein.

>TRBV30
AWSVSGYEQY
>TRBV5-6
ASSLYVGGPDTQY
>TRBV30
ASHQTYNEKLF
>TRBV6-6
ASSYSGLEKLF
>TRBV7-2
ASSLVARANQPQH
>TRBV28
ASSFPSGLTDTQY
>TRBV7-2
ASSLVRLASYEQY
>TRBV4-1
ASSQLTGNTEAF
>TRBV19
ASGAAGYNEQF
>TRBV9
ASSPGGHYGYT
>TRBV4-2
ASSLNPTGTGVGEYQETQY
>TRBV4-2
ASSQDAREQY
>TRBV27
ASSKTGRAKLF
>TRBV29-1
SVERARETQY
>TRBV12-5
ASGLVLRREGPYNEQF
>TRBV18
ASSPPGPFSTEAF
>TRBV2
ASSEYGDPGTQY
>TRBV30
AWGPGTGANVLT
>TRBV5-1
ASSAGQETDTQY
>TRBV6-5
ASSYFNRRTYEQY
>TRBV5-1
ASSTNRVQETQY
>TRBV5-1
ASSSGTSKNIQY
>TRBV27
ASSLGTSGRMYNEQF
>TRBV6-9
ASSTTALNGTEAF
>TRBV7-9
ASSLGRGPDTQY
>TRBV6-5
ASSYPPGHPNTEAF
>TRBV9
ASSVATSSAYNEQF
>TRBV6-6
ASSYSPPTGAGYT